This entry lists 26 T cell receptor beta chains sequenced from one sample in a study of blood T cell repertoires in COVID-19. Some clones are missing from TCRdb's copy, which holds only in-frame ones; the method was immunoSEQ multiplex PCR. The sample has about 140,000 clones, roughly 80% seen once; the top ten hold 3.5% to 5%. Input material: peripheral blood. These receptors were obtained from a woman of 80 years or more with acute or convalescent COVID-19.

The chain carries TRBV5-1 and TRBJ1-2; D may be TRBD1 (5 bases). V lost 0 bases to trimming and J lost 0 bases, with 9 bases between them. This CDR3 contains 15 residues. Per germline, CDR1 SGHRS and CDR2 YFSETQ. The chain's CDR3 is CASSLESGTNYGYTF. The CDR3 nucleotides read TGCGCCAGCAGCTTGGAGTCAGGGACTAACTATGGCTACACCTTC.

This clone was seen a few times. This chain uses TRBV3-1 (or the pseudogene TRBV3-2) with TRBJ2-2, with D possibly matching TRBD2 (6 bases). Trimming took 3 bases from V and 0 from J, leaving 20 bases between them. Looked up from germline, CDR1 is LGHDT and CDR2 is YNNKEL (reference sequence). The CDR3 has 19 amino acids. The DNA of the CDR3 is TGTGCCAGCAGCCAGATCATCGCGGGACCGAGCTCGAACACCGGGGAGCTGTTTTTT. It is translated as CASSQIIAGPSSNTGELFF.

The chain combines TRBV30 with TRBJ1-1; D unclear. Germline values: CDR1 GTSNPN, CDR2 SVGIG (reference sequence). V was shortened by 0 bases and J by 10 bases, with 18 bases between the two germline ends. The length of the CDR3 is 14 residues. The CDR3 is CAWSVQQSGGGAFF. The CDR3 coding sequence is TGTGCCTGGAGTGTACAGCAGAGTGGAGGAGGAGCTTTCTTT.

This sequence joins TRBV5-4 and TRBJ2-3; 11 nucleotides align to TRBD2. The junction had 7 bases not matched to a gene; V was cut back by 4 bases and J by 0 bases. The CDR3 is made up of 17 amino acids. In germline, CDR1 is SGHNT, CDR2 YYREEE (reference sequence). CDR3 nucleotide sequence: TGTGCCAGCAGCATGGGACTAGCGGACTATAGCACAGATACGCAGTATTTT. Translation gives CASSMGLADYSTDTQYF.

The rearrangement joins TRBV9 to TRBJ2-3; TRBD2 agrees at 8 bases. The V segment lost 1 base and the J segment 3 bases; nucleotides outside the gene matches: 4. This CDR3 spans 15 amino acids. Per germline, CDR1 SGDLS and CDR2 YYNGEE. CDR3 region: CASSVTGGGTDTQYF. The CDR3 DNA sequence: TGTGCCAGCAGCGTAACCGGGGGGGGGACAGATACGCAGTATTTT.

The rearrangement links TRBV20-1 to TRBJ2-5; maybe TRBD2 (5 bases). The CDR3 covers 14 residues. Germline CDR1 DFQATT, CDR2 SNEGSKA (reference sequence). V was cut by 3 bases and J by 2 bases, with 13 bases left in between. The CDR3 here is CSASLRGRQETQYF. DNA for the CDR3: TGCAGTGCTAGTCTTCGGGGTCGACAAGAGACCCAGTACTTC.

The chain employs TRBV11-2 and TRBJ2-7; D remains unclear. V lost 3 bases to trimming and J lost 5 bases, with 14 bases between them. The germline V gene has CDR1 SGHAT and CDR2 FQNNGV. There are 14 residues in the CDR3. The CDR3 region has the DNA TGTGCCAGCAGCTTCGATCTGGGCATGGACGAGCAGTACTTC. The encoded protein is CASSFDLGMDEQYF.

The chain links TRBV27 to TRBJ2-3; the match to TRBD2 covers 8 bases. CDR1 is MNHEY, CDR2 SMNVEV, per germline (reference sequence). CDR3 size: 15 residues. Trimming cost V 2 bases and J 5 bases; bases outside gene matches: 6. CDR3 sequence reads: CASSLLPGRGDTQYF. The CDR3 DNA follows: TGTGCCAGCAGTTTACTACCCGGGAGGGGAGATACGCAGTATTTT.

The chain is built from TRBV18 and TRBJ2-4; tentatively, D is TRBD2 (6 bases). Germline V gene data show CDR1 as KGHSH and CDR2 as LQKENI. The CDR3 runs 18 residues. V lost 0 bases and J lost 3, with 18 bases in between. CDR3 region: CASSPPRNYGGVKNIQYF. The CDR3 coding sequence is TGTGCCAGCTCACCACCTCGAAATTATGGAGGGGTCAAAAACATTCAGTACTTC.

The chain has TRBV6-2 or TRBV6-3 and TRBJ1-2; weak D call: TRBD1 (5 bases). With 2 bases removed from V and 3 bases from J, the gap between germline ends came to 10 bases. Looked up from germline, CDR1 is MNHEY and CDR2 is SVGEGT. The CDR3 spans 14 residues. DNA for the CDR3: TGTGCCAGCAGTTACGGGGGGGACTACTATGGCTACACCTTC. This sequence encodes CASSYGGDYYGYTF.

This clone turned up a few times. The rearrangement uses TRBV2 and TRBJ1-5; D is unclear. This CDR3 is 14 amino acids long. Germline lookup yields CDR1 SNHLY and CDR2 FYNNEI. V lost 6 bases, J lost 3 bases, and 12 bases lay in between. CDR3 sequence: CASRPDGVNQPQHF. The CDR3 coding sequence is TGTGCCAGCAGACCCGACGGGGTCAATCAGCCCCAGCATTTT.

The gene calls are TRBV28 and TRBJ1-1; no definite D call. CDR3 length: 15 amino acids. Per germline, CDR1 MDHEN and CDR2 SYDVKM. V lost 7 bases to trimming and J lost 2 bases, with 17 bases between them. DNA of the CDR3: TGTGCCAGCAATTACGGGTACGAGGGAAACACTGAAGCTTTCTTT. Its translation is CASNYGYEGNTEAFF.

The V gene is TRBV6-1, the J gene TRBJ1-3, with D hard to call. V lost 2 bases and J 0 bases, leaving 11 bases between the germline ends. Germline assignment: CDR1 MNHNS and CDR2 SASEGT. The CDR3 consists of 16 residues. The CDR3 reads CASSENARSSGNTIYF. The CDR3 bases are TGTGCCAGCAGTGAAAATGCCCGGAGCTCTGGAAACACCATATATTTT.

The chain couples TRBV3-1 (or the pseudogene TRBV3-2) to TRBJ1-2; D is unclear. The CDR3 extends over 15 amino acids. In germline, CDR1 is LGHDT, CDR2 YNNKEL (reference sequence). Trimming took 4 bases from V and 8 from J, leaving 20 bases between them. The CDR3 region is CASSLSVGPLGGYTF. DNA for the CDR3: TGTGCCAGCAGCCTCAGCGTAGGCCCCCTCGGAGGCTACACCTTC.

About this clone: At one boundary the junction diverges from the germline segment, which might be a read error. In nucleotides, the CDR3 is TGCGCCAGCAGCTTGGTGTCAGGGGGCTATCTGAACGCTGAAGCTTTCTTT. Encoded protein: CASSLVSGGYLNAEAFF. The chain has TRBV5-1 and TRBJ1-1; TRBD1 matches 8 bases. This CDR3 comprises 17 residues. Looked up from germline, CDR1 is SGHRS and CDR2 is YFSETQ.

The chain employs TRBV7-2 and TRBJ2-3; 11 bases map to TRBD2. Unmatched junction bases numbered 6, after V lost 7 bases and J lost 0 bases. The V gene's germline CDR1 is SGHTA and CDR2 FQGNSA. The CDR3 consists of 16 residues. The DNA for the CDR3 is TGTGCCAGCACGAGTCTAGCGGGGGGAAGCACAGATACGCAGTATTTT. Amino acids: CASTSLAGGSTDTQYF.

This CDR3 reads CASSLSGLAQRSGETQYF. For the CDR3, the DNA is TGTGCCAGCAGCCTTAGCGGACTAGCTCAAAGGTCGGGAGAGACCCAGTACTTC. V is TRBV7-9 and J is TRBJ2-5; 8 nucleotides line up with TRBD2. Germline assignment: CDR1 SEHNR and CDR2 FQNEAQ (reference sequence). The length of the CDR3 is 18 residues. V shed 5 bases, J shed 4 bases, and the junction held 18 bases outside the gene matches. The full variable domain, in which reference TRBV7-9 and TRBJ2-5 provide the parts outside the CDR3, is DTGVSQNPRHKITKRGQNVTFRCDPISEHNRLYWYRQTLGQGPEFLTYFQNEAQLEKSRLLSDRFSAERPKGSFSTLEIQRTEQGDSAMYLCASSLSGLAQRSGETQYFGPGTRLLVL.

The chain combines TRBV5-1 with TRBJ1-2, with 7 bases that match TRBD1. This CDR3 spans 14 amino acids. V lost 1 base, J lost 6 bases, and 6 bases stayed unmatched. CDR1 and CDR2 from the germline V gene are SGHRS and YFSETQ. CDR3 nucleotide sequence: TGCGCCAGCAGCTTGTCGGTGACAGGGAATGGCTACACCTTC. This gives the protein CASSLSVTGNGYTF. Variable domain in full (rest from reference TRBV5-1 and TRBJ1-2): KAGVTQTPRYLIKTRGQQVTLSCSPISGHRSVSWYQQTPGQGLQFLFEYFSETQRNKGNFPGRFSGRQFSNSRSEMNVSTLELGDSALYLCASSLSVTGNGYTFGSGTRLTVV.

J is TRBJ1-3 and V is TRBV2; a possible D gene is TRBD1 (5 bases). Germline V gene data show CDR1 as SNHLY and CDR2 as FYNNEI. The CDR3 runs to 15 residues. The germline V and J ends were trimmed by 8 bases and 2 bases, with 16 bases remaining between them. In DNA form, the CDR3 reads TGTGCCAGCGGTCACGCGGGGACGACTGGAAACACCATATATTTT. As protein: CASGHAGTTGNTIYF.

The chain joins TRBV5-1 to TRBJ1-1, with D uncertain. The germline gives CDR1 SGHRS, CDR2 YFSETQ. V was pared by 4 bases and J by 0 bases, with 13 bases between. CDR3 length: 15 amino acids. For the CDR3, the DNA is TGCGCCAGCAGCCCGCTAACCCTCATGAACACTGAAGCTTTCTTT. Its protein is CASSPLTLMNTEAFF. Supplemented by reference TRBV5-1 and TRBJ1-1, the full variable domain reads KAGVTQTPRYLIKTRGQQVTLSCSPISGHRSVSWYQQTPGQGLQFLFEYFSETQRNKGNFPGRFSGRQFSNSRSEMNVSTLELGDSALYLCASSPLTLMNTEAFFGQGTRLTVV.

The chain uses TRBV27 and TRBJ2-3; weak D call: TRBD2 (6 bases). Germline V gene lookup returns CDR1 MNHEY and CDR2 SMNVEV (reference sequence). The ends were cut back, 4 bases at V and 2 bases at J, with 13 bases in the middle. CDR3 size: 15 residues. This CDR3 is CASSYGGYDTDTQYF. In DNA, the CDR3 is TGTGCCAGCAGTTACGGGGGATACGACACAGATACGCAGTATTTT.

The chain joins TRBV30 to TRBJ1-1; 11 bases match TRBD1. The CDR3 extends over 19 amino acids. CDR1 is GTSNPN, CDR2 SVGIG, per germline (reference sequence). Trimming removed 1 base from V and 2 bases from J; junction bases left unmatched: 15. CDR3 residues: CAWSGPNLFGTGGNTEAFF. The CDR3 bases are TGTGCCTGGAGTGGCCCCAACCTCTTTGGGACAGGGGGAAACACTGAAGCTTTCTTT. The entire variable domain, with the rest obtained from reference TRBV30 and TRBJ1-1, is as follows: SQTIHQWPATLVQPVGSPLSLECTVEGTSNPNLYWYRQAAGRGLQLLFYSVGIGQISSEVPQNLSASRPQDRQFILSSKKLLLSDSGFYLCAWSGPNLFGTGGNTEAFFGQGTRLTVV.

The V gene is TRBV12-3 or TRBV12-4, the J gene TRBJ2-5, with no clear D. The CDR3 covers 13 residues. V was clipped by 2 bases and J by 3 bases, with 7 bases between them. The CDR3 DNA reads as TGTGCCAGCAGTTTATCATCAGAAGAGACCCAGTACTTC. Its protein product is CASSLSSEETQYF.

V usage is TRBV6-5 and J usage is TRBJ1-1; 7 bases fit TRBD1. This CDR3 contains 13 residues. Per germline, CDR1 MNHEY and CDR2 SVGAGI. V was clipped by 6 bases and J by 8 bases; unmatched bases: 9. The CDR3, as DNA: TGTGCCAGCAGCCTCCGTACGGACAGGGAAGCTTTCTTT. It translates to CASSLRTDREAFF.

The chain has TRBV4-1 and TRBJ1-1; TRBD1 matches 9 bases. V shed 1 base and J 4 bases; nucleotides not matched to a gene: 10. CDR1 is MGHRA, CDR2 YSYEKL, per germline. This CDR3 has 17 residues. Written as DNA, the CDR3 is TGCGCCAGCAGCCAAGGAACCGACAGGGGGTGGATCACTGAAGCTTTCTTT. Protein product: CASSQGTDRGWITEAFF.

V is TRBV7-3 and J is TRBJ1-1, with 9 bases fitting TRBD1. Per the germline V gene, CDR1 is SGHTA and CDR2 is FQGTGA. The ends lost 2 bases at V and 11 bases at J; junction bases unmatched: 18. The CDR3 contains 17 residues. In DNA, the CDR3 is TGTGCCAGCAGCTTATTTGGGCCCGGGACAGGGAGTTCTAGGGCTTTCTTT. Residues: CASSLFGPGTGSSRAFF.